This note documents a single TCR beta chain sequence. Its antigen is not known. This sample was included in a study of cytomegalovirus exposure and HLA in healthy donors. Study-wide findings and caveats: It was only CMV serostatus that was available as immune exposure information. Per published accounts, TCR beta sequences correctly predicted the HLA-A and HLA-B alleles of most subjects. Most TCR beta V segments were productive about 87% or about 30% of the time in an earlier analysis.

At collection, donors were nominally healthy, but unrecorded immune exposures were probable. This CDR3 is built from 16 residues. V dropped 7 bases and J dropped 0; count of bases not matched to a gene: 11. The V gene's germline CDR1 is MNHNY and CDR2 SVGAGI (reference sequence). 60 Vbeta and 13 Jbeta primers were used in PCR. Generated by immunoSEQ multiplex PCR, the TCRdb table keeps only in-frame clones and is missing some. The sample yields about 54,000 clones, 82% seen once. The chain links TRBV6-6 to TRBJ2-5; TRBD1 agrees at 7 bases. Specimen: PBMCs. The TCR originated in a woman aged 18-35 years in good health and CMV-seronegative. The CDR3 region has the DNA TGTGCCAGCATCCCTGGGACAGCGATAGACCAAGAGACCCAGTACTTC. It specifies CASIPGTAIDQETQYF.